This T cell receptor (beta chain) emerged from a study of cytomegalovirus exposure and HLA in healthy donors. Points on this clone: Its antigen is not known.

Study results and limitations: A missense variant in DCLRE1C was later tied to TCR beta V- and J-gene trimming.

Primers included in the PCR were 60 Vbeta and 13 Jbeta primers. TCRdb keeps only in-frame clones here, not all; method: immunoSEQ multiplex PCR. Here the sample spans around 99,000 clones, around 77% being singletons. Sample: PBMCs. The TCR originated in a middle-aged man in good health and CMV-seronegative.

The CDR3 region has the DNA TGTGCCAGCAGGGGTGGTAGCGGGAGCTTATTCTCCTACGAGCAGTACTTC. Translated: CASRGGSGSLFSYEQYF. This chain joins TRBV25-1 and TRBJ2-7; 9 nucleotides line up with TRBD2. V shed 6 bases and J 0 bases; nucleotides not matched to a gene: 12. Germline V CDR1 and CDR2: MGHDK, SYGVNS. The CDR3 has 17 residues.